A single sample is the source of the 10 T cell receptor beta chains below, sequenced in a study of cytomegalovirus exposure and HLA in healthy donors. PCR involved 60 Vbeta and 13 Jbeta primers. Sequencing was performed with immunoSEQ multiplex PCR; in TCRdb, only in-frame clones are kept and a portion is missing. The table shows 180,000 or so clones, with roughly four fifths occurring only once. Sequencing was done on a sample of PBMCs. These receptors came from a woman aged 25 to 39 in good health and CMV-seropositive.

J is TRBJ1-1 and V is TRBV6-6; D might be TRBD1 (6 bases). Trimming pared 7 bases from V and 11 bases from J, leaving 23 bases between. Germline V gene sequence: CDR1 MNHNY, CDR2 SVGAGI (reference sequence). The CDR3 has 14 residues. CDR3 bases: TGTGCCAGCACCCTCCCGGGGGCGGGGGAATCCGCTTTCTTT. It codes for CASTLPGAGESAFF.

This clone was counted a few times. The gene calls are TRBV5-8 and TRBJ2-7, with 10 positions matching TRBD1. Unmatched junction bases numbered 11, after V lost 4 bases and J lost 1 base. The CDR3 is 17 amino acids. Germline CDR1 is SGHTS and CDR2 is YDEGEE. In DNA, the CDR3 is TGTGCCAGCAGCAATATTTACGGGACAGGGGTTTCCTACGAGCAGTACTTC. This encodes CASSNIYGTGVSYEQYF.

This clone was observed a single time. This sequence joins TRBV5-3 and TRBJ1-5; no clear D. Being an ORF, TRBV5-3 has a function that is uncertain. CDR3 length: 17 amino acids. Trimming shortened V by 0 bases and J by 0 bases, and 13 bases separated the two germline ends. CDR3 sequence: CARSLEFHRYSNQPQHF. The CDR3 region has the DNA TGTGCCAGAAGCTTGGAGTTCCACAGATATAGCAATCAGCCCCAGCATTTT.

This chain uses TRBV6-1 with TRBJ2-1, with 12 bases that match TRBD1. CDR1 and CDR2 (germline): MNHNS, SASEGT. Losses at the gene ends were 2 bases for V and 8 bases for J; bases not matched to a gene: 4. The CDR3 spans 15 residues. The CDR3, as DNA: TGTGCCAGCAGTGAATGGGACAGGGGGCAAGATGAGCAGTTCTTC. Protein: CASSEWDRGQDEQFF.

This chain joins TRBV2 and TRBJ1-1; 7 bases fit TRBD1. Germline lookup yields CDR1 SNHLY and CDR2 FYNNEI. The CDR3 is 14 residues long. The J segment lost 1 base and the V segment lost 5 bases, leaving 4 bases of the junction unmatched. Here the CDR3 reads CASSLDRENTEAFF. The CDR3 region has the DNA TGTGCCAGCAGTTTAGACAGGGAGAACACTGAAGCTTTCTTT. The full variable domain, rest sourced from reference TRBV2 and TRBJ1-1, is EPEVTQTPSHQVTQMGQEVILRCVPISNHLYFYWYRQILGQKVEFLVSFYNNEISEKSEIFDDQFSVERPDGSNFTLKIRSTKLEDSAMYFCASSLDRENTEAFFGQGTRLTVV.

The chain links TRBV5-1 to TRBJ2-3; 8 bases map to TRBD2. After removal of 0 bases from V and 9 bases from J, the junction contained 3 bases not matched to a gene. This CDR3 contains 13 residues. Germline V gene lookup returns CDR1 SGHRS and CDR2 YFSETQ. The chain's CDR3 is CASSLARGGTQYF. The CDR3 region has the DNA TGCGCCAGCAGCTTGGCTCGGGGGGGGACGCAGTATTTT.

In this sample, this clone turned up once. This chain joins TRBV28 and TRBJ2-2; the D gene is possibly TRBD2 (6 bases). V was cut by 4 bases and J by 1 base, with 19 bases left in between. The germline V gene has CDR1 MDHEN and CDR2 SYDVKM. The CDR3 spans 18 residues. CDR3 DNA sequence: TGTGCCAGCAGTTCGAACGTGGGGGACTCGTGGAACACCGGGGAGCTGTTTTTT. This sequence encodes CASSSNVGDSWNTGELFF.

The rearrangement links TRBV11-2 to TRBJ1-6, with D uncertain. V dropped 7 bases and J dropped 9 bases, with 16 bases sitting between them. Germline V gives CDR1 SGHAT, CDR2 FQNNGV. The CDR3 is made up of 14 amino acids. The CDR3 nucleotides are TGTGCCAGCACCCTCGTGAGGGCAGCTTCACCCCTCCACTTT. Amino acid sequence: CASTLVRAASPLHF. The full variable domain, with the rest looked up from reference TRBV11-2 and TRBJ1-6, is EAGVAQSPRYKIIEKRQSVAFWCNPISGHATLYWYQQILGQGPKLLIQFQNNGVVDDSQLPKDRFSAERLKGVDSTLKIQPAKLEDSAVYLCASTLVRAASPLHFGNGTRLTVT.

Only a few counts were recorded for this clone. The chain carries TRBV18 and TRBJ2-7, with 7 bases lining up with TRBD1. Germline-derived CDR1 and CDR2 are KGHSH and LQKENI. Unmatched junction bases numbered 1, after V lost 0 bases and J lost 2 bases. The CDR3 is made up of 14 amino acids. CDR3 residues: CASSPPGQPYEQYF. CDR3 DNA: TGTGCCAGCTCACCACCGGGACAGCCCTACGAGCAGTACTTC.

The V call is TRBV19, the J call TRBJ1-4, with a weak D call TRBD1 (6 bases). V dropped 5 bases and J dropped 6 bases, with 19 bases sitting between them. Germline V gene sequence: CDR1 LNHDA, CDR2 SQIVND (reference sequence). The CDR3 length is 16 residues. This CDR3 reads CASSVGTGTSDEKLFF. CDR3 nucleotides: TGTGCCAGTAGTGTAGGTACCGGGACATCGGATGAAAAACTGTTTTTT.